The clone carrying this T cell receptor (beta chain) was seen only a few times. This CDR3 region has 15 residues. V gave up 5 bases and J gave up 7 bases; unmatched junction bases: 5. From germline, CDR1 is MDHEN and CDR2 SYDVKM. The entry originates in a study of blood T cells in healthy people across ages. Using a J-beta primer mix together with a sample-barcoded 5' primer, a second PCR was run for roughly 7 to 12 cycles. TCRdb used MiXCR to reprocess the 5' RACE reads, holding one entry per CDR3 protein. The table includes about 1 million distinct CDR3 sequences, almost 25% detected once. These sequences were also reported in another study, on T cells of mothers and their children.

This rearrangement joins TRBV28 to TRBJ1-6, with 10 bases that match TRBD1. Specimen: blood. The clonotype originates from a girl aged 2-10 years in good health. CDR3 sequence (DNA): TGTGCCAGCAGTCCCCGACAGGGGGCGAATTCACCCCTCCACTTT. Amino acids: CASSPRQGANSPLHF.